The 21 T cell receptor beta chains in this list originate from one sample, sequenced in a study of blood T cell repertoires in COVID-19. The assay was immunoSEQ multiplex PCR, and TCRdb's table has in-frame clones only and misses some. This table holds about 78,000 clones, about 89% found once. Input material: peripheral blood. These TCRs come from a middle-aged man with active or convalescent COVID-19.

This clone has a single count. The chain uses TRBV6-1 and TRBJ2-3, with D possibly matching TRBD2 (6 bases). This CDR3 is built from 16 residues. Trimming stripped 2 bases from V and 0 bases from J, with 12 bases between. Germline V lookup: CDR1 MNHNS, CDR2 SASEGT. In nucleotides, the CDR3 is TGTGCCAGCAGTGAAATGCTAGCGCAAAGCACAGATACGCAGTATTTT. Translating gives CASSEMLAQSTDTQYF.

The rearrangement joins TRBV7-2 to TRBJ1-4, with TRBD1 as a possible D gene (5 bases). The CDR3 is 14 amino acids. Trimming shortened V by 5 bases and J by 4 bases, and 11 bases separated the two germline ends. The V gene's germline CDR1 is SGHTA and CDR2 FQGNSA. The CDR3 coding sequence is TGTGCCAGCAGCCTGACAGTCTTTAATGAAAAACTGTTTTTT. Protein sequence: CASSLTVFNEKLFF.

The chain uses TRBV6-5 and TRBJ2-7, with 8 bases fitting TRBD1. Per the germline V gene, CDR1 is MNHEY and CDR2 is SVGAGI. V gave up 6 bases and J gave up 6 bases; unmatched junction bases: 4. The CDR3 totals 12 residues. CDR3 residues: CASRDRDIEQYV. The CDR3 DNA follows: TGTGCCAGCAGGGACAGGGACATCGAGCAGTACGTC.

CDR3 bases: TGCGCCAGCAGCCAGACTAGCGGGGCGACCACAGATACGCAGTATTTT. This sequence encodes CASSQTSGATTDTQYF. This rearrangement joins TRBV5-1 to TRBJ2-3, with TRBD2 identical over 11 bases. CDR1 SGHRS and CDR2 YFSETQ come from the germline V gene. Unmatched junction bases numbered 6, after V lost 4 bases and J lost 2 bases. The length of the CDR3 is 16 residues. Drawing the rest from reference TRBV5-1 and TRBJ2-3, the complete variable domain is KAGVTQTPRYLIKTRGQQVTLSCSPISGHRSVSWYQQTPGQGLQFLFEYFSETQRNKGNFPGRFSGRQFSNSRSEMNVSTLELGDSALYLCASSQTSGATTDTQYFGPGTRLTVL.

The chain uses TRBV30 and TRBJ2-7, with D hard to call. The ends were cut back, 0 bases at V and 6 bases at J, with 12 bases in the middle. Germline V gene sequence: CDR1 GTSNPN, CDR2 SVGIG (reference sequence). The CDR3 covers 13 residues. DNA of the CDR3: TGTGCCTGGAGTGTAACCAGGCTGATCGAGCAGTACTTC. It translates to CAWSVTRLIEQYF.

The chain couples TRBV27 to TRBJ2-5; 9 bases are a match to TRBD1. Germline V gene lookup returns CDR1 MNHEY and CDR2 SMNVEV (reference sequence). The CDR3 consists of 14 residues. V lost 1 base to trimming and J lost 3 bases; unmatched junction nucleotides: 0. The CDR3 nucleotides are TGTGCCAGCAGTTTATGGACAGGGGAAGAGACCCAGTACTTC. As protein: CASSLWTGEETQYF.

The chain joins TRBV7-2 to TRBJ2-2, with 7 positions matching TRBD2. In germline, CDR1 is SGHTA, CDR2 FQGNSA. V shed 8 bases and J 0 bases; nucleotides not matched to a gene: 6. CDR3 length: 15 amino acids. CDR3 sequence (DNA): TGTGCCAGCTCCTCTAGCGGTGCGAACACCGGGGAGCTGTTTTTT. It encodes CASSSSGANTGELFF.

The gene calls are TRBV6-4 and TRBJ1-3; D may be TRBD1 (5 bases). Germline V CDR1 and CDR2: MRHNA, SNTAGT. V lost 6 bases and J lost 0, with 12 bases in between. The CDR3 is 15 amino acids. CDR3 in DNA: TGTGCCAGCAGCCCCGGACATGGCTCTGGAAACACCATATATTTT. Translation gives CASSPGHGSGNTIYF.

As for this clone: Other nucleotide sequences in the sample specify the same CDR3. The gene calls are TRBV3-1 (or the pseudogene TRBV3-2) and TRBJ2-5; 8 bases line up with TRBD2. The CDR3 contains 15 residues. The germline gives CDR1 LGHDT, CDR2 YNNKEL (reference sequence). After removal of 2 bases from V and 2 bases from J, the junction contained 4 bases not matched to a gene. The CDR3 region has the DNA TGTGCCAGCAGCCAATCCAGCGGGGGACAAGAGACCCAGTACTTC. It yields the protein CASSQSSGGQETQYF.

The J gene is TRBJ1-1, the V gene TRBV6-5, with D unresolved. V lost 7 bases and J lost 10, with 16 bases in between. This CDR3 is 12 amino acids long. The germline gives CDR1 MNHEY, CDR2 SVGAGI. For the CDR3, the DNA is TGTGCCAGCACTCGGGCGGGCGCGGGAGCTTTCTTT. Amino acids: CASTRAGAGAFF.

The CDR3 DNA sequence: TGTGCCAGCAGCCAGACACCTTATGGCTACACCTTC. Translated, it gives CASSQTPYGYTF. The chain uses TRBV28 and TRBJ1-2; no clear D gene. The germline CDR1 and CDR2 sequences are MDHEN and SYDVKM. The ends were cut back, 6 bases at V and 5 bases at J, with 10 bases in the middle. There are 12 residues in the CDR3.

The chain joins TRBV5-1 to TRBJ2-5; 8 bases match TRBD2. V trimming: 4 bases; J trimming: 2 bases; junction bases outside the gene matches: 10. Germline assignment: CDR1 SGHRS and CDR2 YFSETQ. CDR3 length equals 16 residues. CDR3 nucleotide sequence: TGCGCCAGCAGCCCGGGAGGGGCCGGGGGACAAGAGACCCAGTACTTC. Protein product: CASSPGGAGGQETQYF.

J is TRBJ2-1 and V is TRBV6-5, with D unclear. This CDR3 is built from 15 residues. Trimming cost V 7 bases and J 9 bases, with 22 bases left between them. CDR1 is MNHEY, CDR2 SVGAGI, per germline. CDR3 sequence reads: CASTPSSTNRGEQFF. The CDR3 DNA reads TGTGCCAGCACCCCGTCGAGTACTAACCGAGGTGAGCAGTTCTTC.

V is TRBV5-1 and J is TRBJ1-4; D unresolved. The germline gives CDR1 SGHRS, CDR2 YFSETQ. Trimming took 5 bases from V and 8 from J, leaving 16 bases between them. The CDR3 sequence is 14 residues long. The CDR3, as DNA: TGCGCCAGCAGTTTAAACGGGGAGGTAGAAAAACTGTTTTTT. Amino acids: CASSLNGEVEKLFF. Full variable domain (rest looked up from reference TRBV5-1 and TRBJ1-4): KAGVTQTPRYLIKTRGQQVTLSCSPISGHRSVSWYQQTPGQGLQFLFEYFSETQRNKGNFPGRFSGRQFSNSRSEMNVSTLELGDSALYLCASSLNGEVEKLFFGSGTQLSVL.

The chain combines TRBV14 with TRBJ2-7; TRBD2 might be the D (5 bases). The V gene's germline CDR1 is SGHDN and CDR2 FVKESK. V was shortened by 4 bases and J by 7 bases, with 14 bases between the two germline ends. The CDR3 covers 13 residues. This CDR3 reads CASSLGIFGEQYF. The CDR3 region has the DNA TGTGCCAGCAGCCTCGGGATATTTGGGGAGCAGTACTTC.

Written as DNA, the CDR3 is TGTGCCAGCAGTCAGACAGCCTTCAATCAGCCCCAGCATTTT. Translated: CASSQTAFNQPQHF. The chain has TRBV25-1 and TRBJ1-5; tentatively, D is TRBD1 (5 bases). This CDR3 spans 14 amino acids. Germline CDR1 MGHDK, CDR2 SYGVNS. V was trimmed by 5 bases and J by 3 bases, leaving 11 bases between them. Full variable domain (missing parts from reference TRBV25-1 and TRBJ1-5): EADIYQTPRYLVIGTGKKITLECSQTMGHDKMYWYQQDPGMELHLIHYSYGVNSTEKGDLSSESTVSRIRTEHFPLTLESARPSHTSQYLCASSQTAFNQPQHFGDGTRLSIL.

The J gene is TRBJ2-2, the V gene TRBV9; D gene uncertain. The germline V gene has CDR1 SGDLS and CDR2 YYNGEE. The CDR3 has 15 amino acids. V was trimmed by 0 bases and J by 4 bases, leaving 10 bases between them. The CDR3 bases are TGTGCCAGCAGCGTAGCTCGTGAGGCCACCGGGGAGCTGTTTTTT. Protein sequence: CASSVAREATGELFF.

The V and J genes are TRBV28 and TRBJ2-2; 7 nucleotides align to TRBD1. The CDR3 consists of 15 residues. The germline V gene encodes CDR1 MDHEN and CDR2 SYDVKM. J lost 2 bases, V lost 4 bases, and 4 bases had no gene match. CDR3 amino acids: CASSSGQINTGELFF. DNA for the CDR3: TGTGCCAGCAGTTCGGGACAGATCAACACCGGGGAGCTGTTTTTT.

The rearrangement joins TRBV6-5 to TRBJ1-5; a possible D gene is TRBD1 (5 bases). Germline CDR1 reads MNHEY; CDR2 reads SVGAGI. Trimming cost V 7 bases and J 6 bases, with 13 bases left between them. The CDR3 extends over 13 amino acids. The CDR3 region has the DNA TGTGCCAGCACGGGCAGGGCCGGTCAGCCCCAGCATTTT. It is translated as CASTGRAGQPQHF.

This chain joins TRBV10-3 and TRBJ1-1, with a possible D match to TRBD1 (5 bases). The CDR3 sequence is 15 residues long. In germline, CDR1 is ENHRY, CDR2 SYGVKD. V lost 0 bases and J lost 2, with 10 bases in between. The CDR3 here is CAISESGGANTEAFF. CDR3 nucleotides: TGTGCCATCAGTGAGTCGGGAGGGGCCAACACTGAAGCTTTCTTT.

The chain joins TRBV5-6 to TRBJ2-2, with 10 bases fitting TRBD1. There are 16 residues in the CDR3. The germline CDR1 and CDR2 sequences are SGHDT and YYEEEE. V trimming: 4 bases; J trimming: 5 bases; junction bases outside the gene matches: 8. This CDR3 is CASSLSGQGITGELFF. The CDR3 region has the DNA TGTGCCAGCAGCCTTTCGGGACAGGGGATAACCGGGGAGCTGTTTTTT.